This T cell receptor beta chain was identified in a study of shared clonotypes between healthy human individuals (dated by TCRdb to 2019 to 2021). As for the study more broadly: Three men and a couple of women, aged 18 to 49 years, made up the cohort. Per donor, three plates each were used for CD4 naive and CD4 memory, two for CD8 naive, and one for CD8 memory. To estimate repertoire size and how much clonotype sharing occurs between individuals, the study deeply sequenced the blood TCR repertoires of several healthy adults. To increase sequencing depth and limit assay-specific biases, TCR repertoire library preparation and sequencing were carried out by different laboratories using diverse techniques. Per donor, leukapheresis produced somewhere between about 0.9 and 9.5 billion PBMCs.

On this clone itself: Its recognized antigen is unknown. No clone much larger than this one lies a single base away; base qualities are absent.

The donors were healthy, HIV-negative adults with no recently reported acute infections or vaccinations. Every donor was a Caucasian adult residing in Nashville, Tennessee, USA. CD4+ T cells were enriched by magnetic negative selection, after which naive cells were positively selected on CD45RA and the negative fraction was taken as the memory subset. Blood was collected by leukapheresis, and PBMCs were isolated by Ficoll-Histopaque density gradient centrifugation and then cryopreserved in liquid nitrogen vapor phase. Analytical flow cytometry was used to check the purity and quantity of each magnetically sorted T cell population. Each sorted fraction had its genomic DNA isolated and then quantified by UV absorbance on a Nanodrop 2000c. Points the paper makes about the study in general: The small number of donors limited the genetic and exposure-history diversity represented. Rarefaction of sorted-subset datasets indicated incomplete sequencing despite the large sequencing depth. Only blood was sampled, and tissue TCR repertoires likely differ from those in blood. Sharing across four donors was observed for about 5% of naive CD4, over 3% of naive CD8, roughly 2.4% of memory CD4, and roughly 0.4% of memory CD8 clonotypes. Clonotypes shared by all four sorted-subset donors showed higher generation probabilities than non-shared clonotypes. Pairwise subsampling indicated that sequencing depth was expected to affect the degree of clonotype sharing among donors. Naive subsets generally had larger estimated clonotype richness than memory subsets did.

Using the deep immunoSEQ assay, multiplex PCR amplified TCR CDR3 regions from genomic DNA. Extracted genomic DNA from each cell subset was distributed evenly across all wells of several immunoSEQ 96-well plates, and each plate was treated as a replicate. For sorted subsets, 150 to 250 ng genomic DNA, equal to approximately 30,000 T cell genomes, was loaded into each replicate PCR. Purified libraries were quantified with a Qubit 3.0 fluorometer, sized on a Bioanalyzer 2100, and re-quantified with the KAPA Library Quantification kit. Each immunoSEQ 96-well plate was sequenced on its own single-read 150-cycle Illumina NextSeq 550 flow cell. The original methods were these. Because the immunoSEQ output included only junctional sequences and no quality scores, the filtering could not be the same as the filtering used for full-length reads. To assign V/J genes and CDR3, sequences were annotated against IMGT germline references using PyIR, a Python wrapper for IgBLAST v1.9. Reads with weak V/J assignments (E-value above 1e-6), missing CDR3, stop codons, out-of-frame junctions, or ambiguous translated residues were removed. V3J clonotypes were defined by identical inferred V gene, J gene, and CDR3 amino acid sequence. Percentage overlap between repertoires was calculated by dividing the number of shared unique clonotypes by the size of the smaller repertoire. Repertoire richness was assessed with RTK rarefaction, the Chao1 estimator, and Recon v2.1 estimates of unobserved clonotypes. OLGA was used to compute generation probabilities for all TCRbeta clonotypes that the gDNA method yielded from a handful of donors. TCRdb carries this immuneACCESS record with in-frame sequences only. Its versions omit some clonotypes, under half of them owing to an unresolved V gene in the studies checked, with the rest unexplained. The V and J calls and clone size were taken over from that table, and D and trimming were inferred from the DNA. This sample holds about a million clones; roughly 80% were observed only once. The leading ten clones occupy 0.7% to 0.95% of the sample.

Via the germline V gene, CDR1 is KGHSH and CDR2 LQKENI. The cysteine opens and the phenylalanine closes a CDR3 of 16 amino acids. Only CDR3 DNA is held: 48 bases, read in frame from base 1. Trimming removed 1 base from V and 10 bases from J, leaving 20 bases between the germline ends. This receptor was obtained from a young man in good health. Some clones in this sample may be carry-over from other donors' samples. The chain is made from TRBV18 and TRBJ2-1; the D gene is perhaps TRBD1 or TRBD2, each of them matching over 5 bases. The specimen was memory CD4+ T cells from PBMCs. The cell subset or site label, read with the paper, signifies: CD45RA-negative fraction. CDR3 region: CASSPRRAGSLGEQFF. In nucleotide form, the sequence is TGTGCCAGCTCACCACGCCGGGCAGGGAGTTTAGGGGAGCAGTTCTTC.